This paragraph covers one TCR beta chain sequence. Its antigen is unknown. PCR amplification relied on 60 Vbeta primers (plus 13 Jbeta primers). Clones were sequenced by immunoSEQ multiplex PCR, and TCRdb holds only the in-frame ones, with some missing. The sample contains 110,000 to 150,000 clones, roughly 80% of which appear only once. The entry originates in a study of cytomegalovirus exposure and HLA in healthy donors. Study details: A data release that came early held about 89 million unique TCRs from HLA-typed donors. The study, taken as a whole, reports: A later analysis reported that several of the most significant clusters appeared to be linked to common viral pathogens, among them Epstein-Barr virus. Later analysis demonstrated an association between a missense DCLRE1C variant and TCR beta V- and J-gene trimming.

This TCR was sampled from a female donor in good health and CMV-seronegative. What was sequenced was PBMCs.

CDR3 amino acids: CASSPGTSVGTQYF. DNA for the CDR3: TGTGCCAGCAGCCCTGGGACTAGTGTTGGTACGCAGTATTTT. The chain couples TRBV6-5 to TRBJ2-3; 8 nucleotides match TRBD2. Germline V lookup: CDR1 MNHEY, CDR2 SVGAGI. CDR3 length equals 14 residues. The V segment lost 6 bases and the J segment 8 bases; nucleotides outside the gene matches: 10.